This T cell receptor beta chain derives from a study of blood T cell repertoires in COVID-19. Whole-study context: The study drew acute and convalescent COVID-19 samples from the United States, Italy and Spain.

The protocol was immunoSEQ multiplex PCR, while the TCRdb copy is restricted to in-frame clones and leaves out a portion. The table has 100,000 to 150,000 clones, 86% seen once. Germline V gene lookup returns CDR1 MNHNS and CDR2 SASEGT. CDR3 length equals 13 residues. V was pared by 6 bases and J by 3 bases, with 3 bases of the junction left unmatched. Patients of the Seattle cohort, enrolled during active infection, were followed longitudinally. The J gene is TRBJ1-2, the V gene TRBV6-1; 8 bases are a match to TRBD1. Sequencing was done on a sample of peripheral blood. The sequence came from a woman in her 70s with COVID-19, enrolled during active disease. This chain's CDR3 is CASRPGGDYGYTF. The CDR3 DNA reads as TGTGCCAGCAGACCAGGGGGCGACTATGGCTACACCTTC.